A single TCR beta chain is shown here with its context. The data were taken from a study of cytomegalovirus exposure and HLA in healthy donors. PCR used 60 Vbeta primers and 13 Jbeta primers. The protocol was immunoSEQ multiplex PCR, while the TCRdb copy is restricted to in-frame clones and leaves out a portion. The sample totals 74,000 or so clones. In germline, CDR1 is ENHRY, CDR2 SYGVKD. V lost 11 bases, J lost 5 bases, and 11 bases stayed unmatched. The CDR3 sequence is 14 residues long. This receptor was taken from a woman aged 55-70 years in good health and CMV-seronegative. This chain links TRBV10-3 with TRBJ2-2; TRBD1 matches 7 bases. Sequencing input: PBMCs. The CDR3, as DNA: TGTGCCTCCCTCTCCGGGACAGAGACCGGGGAGCTGTTTTTT. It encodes CASLSGTETGELFF.